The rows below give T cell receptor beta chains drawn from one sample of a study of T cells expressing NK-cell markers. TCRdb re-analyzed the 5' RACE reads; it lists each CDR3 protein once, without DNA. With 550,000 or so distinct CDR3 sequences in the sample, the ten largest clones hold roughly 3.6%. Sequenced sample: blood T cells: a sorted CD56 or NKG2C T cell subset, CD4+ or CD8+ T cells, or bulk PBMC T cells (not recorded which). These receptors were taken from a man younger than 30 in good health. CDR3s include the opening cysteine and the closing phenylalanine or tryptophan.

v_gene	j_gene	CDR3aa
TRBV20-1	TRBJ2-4	CSARDLRVIAKNIQYF
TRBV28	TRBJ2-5	CASSYAPSDQETQYF
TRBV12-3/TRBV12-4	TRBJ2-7	CASSLAGSFRDLVPYEQYF
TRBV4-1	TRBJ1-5	CASSHQGLAQPQHF
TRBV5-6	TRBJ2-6	CASSWGVPGPASGANVLTF
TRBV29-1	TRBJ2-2	CSVETPETGWTGELFF
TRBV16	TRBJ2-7	CASSQFGGTQEEQYF
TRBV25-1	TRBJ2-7	CASSDPSQGVVFYEQYF
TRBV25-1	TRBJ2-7	CASSRGTGVSYEQYF
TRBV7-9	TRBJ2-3	CASSLSLGVDTQYF
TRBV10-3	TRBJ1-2	CAISEGTGDVLGYTF
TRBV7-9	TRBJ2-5	CASSLPGRLQETQYF
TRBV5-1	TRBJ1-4	CASALGLQNEKLFF
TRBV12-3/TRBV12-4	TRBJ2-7	CASSLNNWASVTYEQYF
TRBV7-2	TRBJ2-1	CASSSTSGRASGEQFF
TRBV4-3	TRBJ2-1	CASSRDRYPNEQFF
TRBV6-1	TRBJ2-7	CASSEGTGGHKEQYF
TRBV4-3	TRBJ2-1	CASSRTSGRTKYNEQFF
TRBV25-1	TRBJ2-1	CASSESGGTYEQFF
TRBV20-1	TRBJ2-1	CSARVPGGPGNEQFF
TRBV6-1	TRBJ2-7	CASSLTSTTYEQYF
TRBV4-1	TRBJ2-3	CASSQQGAGTDTQYF
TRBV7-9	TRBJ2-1	CASSSGQGPEQFF
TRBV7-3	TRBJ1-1	CASSRQAGTEAFF
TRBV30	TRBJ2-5	CAWSVMSGQETQYF
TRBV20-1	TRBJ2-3	CSAGGPGTNTQYF
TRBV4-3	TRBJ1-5	CASSQDLAGWQPQHF